This is a list of T cell receptor beta chains from one sample in a study of early T cells in non-severe SARS-CoV-2 infection. TCRdb redid the calling of the 5' RACE reads with MiXCR, one entry per CDR3 protein. In the table there are tens of thousands of distinct CDR3 sequences, roughly 7.9% of which are singletons. The specimen was whole blood, collected at baseline. Source of these receptors: an adult who was a healthcare worker with PCR-confirmed SARS-CoV-2 infection or an uninfected control (not recorded which). Each CDR3 is given with its conserved first and last residue. D genes are given only for firm matches. Only some rows state a clone size, as once, few, many or a class for expanded clones.

abundance	v_gene	j_gene	len	d_gene	CDR3nt	CDR3aa
many	TRBV4-1	TRBJ2-3	21	TRBD2	TGCGCCAGCAGCCAAGTGGAACCCGGGACTAGCGGCCGAACTAGCACAGATACGCAGTATTTT	CASSQVEPGTSGRTSTDTQYF
.	TRBV11-2	TRBJ2-2	15	TRBD1	TGTGCCAGCAGCAAGGACAGGGGAAGGGCCGGGGAGCTGTTTTTT	CASSKDRGRAGELFF
few	TRBV12-3/TRBV12-4	TRBJ1-5	17	TRBD1	TGTGCCAGCAGTTTAAGTATGGGGACAGAATTTCTCCAGCCCCAGCATTTT	CASSLSMGTEFLQPQHF
few	TRBV18	TRBJ2-7	15	TRBD1	TGTGCCAGCTCACTACGACAGGGAGAGGTCAACGAGCAGTACTTC	CASSLRQGEVNEQYF
.	TRBV3-1	TRBJ1-2	14	.	TGTGCCAGCAGCCAAGAATTCCGGTCGTCCGGCTACACCTTC	CASSQEFRSSGYTF
few	TRBV6-2/TRBV6-3	TRBJ2-5	14	.	TGTGCCAGCAGTTACCAGGTAGAAGCAGAGACCCAGTACTTC	CASSYQVEAETQYF
many	TRBV3-1	TRBJ1-1	14	.	TGTGCCAGCAGCCAAGTTCTGGGGGTTCGGAAAGCTTTCTTT	CASSQVLGVRKAFF
many	TRBV12-5	TRBJ2-5	15	TRBD1	TGTGCTAGTGGTCCTACAGGGGGTGGCCAAGAGACCCAGTACTTC	CASGPTGGGQETQYF
many	TRBV20-1	TRBJ1-1	14	.	TGCAGTGCGATAATTACAGGGAGATCCACTGAAGCTTTCTTT	CSAIITGRSTEAFF
many	TRBV7-2	TRBJ2-3	16	TRBD1	TGTGCCAGCAGCTTACAGGGACAGGGGGCTTCAGATACGCAGTATTTT	CASSLQGQGASDTQYF
.	TRBV4-1	TRBJ2-7	16	.	TGCGCCAGCAGCCAAGATCCGGGACTCCACCTGGGTGAGCAGTACTTC	CASSQDPGLHLGEQYF
.	TRBV28	TRBJ1-3	21	TRBD1	TGTGCCAGCAGTTCGGCTCAGACCGGGACAGACAAAAGGGTCTCTGGAAACACCATATATTTT	CASSSAQTGTDKRVSGNTIYF
many	TRBV7-2	TRBJ2-7	12	TRBD1	TGTGCCAGCAGCTTCACAGGGGACGAGCAGTACTTC	CASSFTGDEQYF
medium-sized	TRBV7-3	TRBJ2-3	15	.	TGTGCCAGCAGCCCCGAGGGGATGAGGGCAGATACGCAGTATTTT	CASSPEGMRADTQYF
many	TRBV5-1	TRBJ1-2	16	TRBD1	TGCGCCAGCAGCTCGGACAGGGGACCAATCAACTATGGCTACACCTTC	CASSSDRGPINYGYTF